This passage covers 20 T cell receptor beta chains from one sample sequenced in a study of T cell responses to AZD1222 COVID-19 vaccine. The repertoire was sequenced with immunoSEQ multiplex PCR; TCRdb's copy has only in-frame clones and lacks some. This repertoire shows 250,000 to 300,000 clones, roughly 93% found once; its top ten account for 0.55%. The starting material was peripheral blood, obtained 28 days after the second AZD1222 dose. Receptors originate from an adult who received the AZD1222 COVID-19 vaccine.

This chain uses TRBV28 with TRBJ2-7; 8 nucleotides agree with TRBD1. Germline loops: CDR1 MDHEN, CDR2 SYDVKM. This CDR3 is 14 amino acids long. V lost 6 bases, J lost 2 bases, and 6 bases stayed unmatched. CDR3 DNA: TGTGCCAGCAGGTTCGACAGGGGAACCTACGAGCAGTACTTC. Translating gives CASRFDRGTYEQYF.

The chain joins TRBV28 to TRBJ1-4; 10 positions match TRBD1. The J segment lost 6 bases and the V segment lost 5 bases, leaving 6 bases of the junction unmatched. Germline loops: CDR1 MDHEN, CDR2 SYDVKM. This CDR3 is 15 amino acids long. CDR3 sequence (DNA): TGTGCCAGCAGTGCGACAGGGGGCTCGTATGAAAAACTGTTTTTT. Translating it yields CASSATGGSYEKLFF.

The chain employs TRBV24-1 and TRBJ1-5, with D hard to call. Deletions cut 5 bases from V and 9 bases from J, with 1 base between. The CDR3 has 9 amino acids. CDR1 is KGHDR and CDR2 is SFDVKD in the germline V gene. The CDR3 is CATSGPQHF. The CDR3 DNA sequence: TGTGCCACCAGTGGGCCCCAGCATTTT.

The chain has TRBV2 and TRBJ1-4; D is unclear. Trimming left V 6 bases short and J 2 bases short, with 13 bases between. This CDR3 region has 15 residues. From germline, CDR1 is SNHLY and CDR2 FYNNEI. CDR3 bases: TGTGCCAGCAGAGCCTGGGGAGGCACTAATGAAAAACTGTTTTTT. It specifies CASRAWGGTNEKLFF.

The chain joins TRBV2 to TRBJ2-1, with D unresolved. There are 14 residues in the CDR3. Deletions cut 4 bases from V and 1 base from J, with 8 bases between. Per germline, CDR1 SNHLY and CDR2 FYNNEI. The CDR3 coding sequence is TGTGCCAGCAGTGGTTCAGAGTCCTACAATGAGCAGTTCTTC. It codes for CASSGSESYNEQFF. The full variable domain, rest sourced from reference TRBV2 and TRBJ2-1, is EPEVTQTPSHQVTQMGQEVILRCVPISNHLYFYWYRQILGQKVEFLVSFYNNEISEKSEIFDDQFSVERPDGSNFTLKIRSTKLEDSAMYFCASSGSESYNEQFFGPGTRLTVL.

This rearrangement joins TRBV5-1 to TRBJ1-2; weak D call: TRBD1 (6 bases). This CDR3 comprises 15 residues. The germline V gene has CDR1 SGHRS and CDR2 YFSETQ. V was pared by 0 bases and J by 2 bases, with 11 bases between. The CDR3: CASSLDRADNYGYTF. CDR3 nucleotide sequence: TGCGCCAGCAGCTTGGACAGGGCTGACAACTATGGCTACACCTTC.

The chain combines TRBV28 with TRBJ1-2; TRBD1 might be the D (6 bases). The CDR3 is 13 residues long. Deletions cut 7 bases from V and 7 bases from J, with 16 bases between. Germline-derived CDR1 and CDR2 are MDHEN and SYDVKM. CDR3 sequence: CASTTDRMGGYTF. DNA of the CDR3: TGTGCCAGCACTACTGACAGGATGGGTGGCTACACCTTC.

The chain links TRBV28 to TRBJ2-3; tentative D call: TRBD2 (6 bases). Looked up from germline, CDR1 is MDHEN and CDR2 is SYDVKM. The CDR3 spans 16 residues. V lost 0 bases and J lost 1, with 11 bases in between. DNA of the CDR3: TGTGCCAGCAGTTTATGGGGCGGGGTACGCACAGATACGCAGTATTTT. As protein: CASSLWGGVRTDTQYF.

This sequence joins TRBV6-6 and TRBJ2-5; possibly TRBD1 or TRBD2 for D (5 bases each). The germline V gene has CDR1 MNHNY and CDR2 SVGAGI (reference sequence). With 5 bases removed from V and 0 bases from J, the gap between germline ends came to 22 bases. The CDR3 is 18 amino acids. The CDR3 here is CASSPGRGWGRDQETQYF. The DNA of the CDR3 is TGTGCCAGCAGTCCAGGCCGGGGTTGGGGCCGGGACCAAGAGACCCAGTACTTC.

The rearrangement joins TRBV2 to TRBJ2-5; D might be TRBD2 (7 bases). Germline V gene lookup returns CDR1 SNHLY and CDR2 FYNNEI. Between the trimmed V and J ends, which lost 8 bases and 4 bases, there was a span of 11 bases. The CDR3 loop spans 12 amino acids. Here the CDR3 reads CASQGRGETQYF. The CDR3 DNA reads TGTGCCAGCCAGGGGAGGGGAGAGACCCAGTACTTC.

V and J are TRBV6-5 and TRBJ2-2, with D unresolved. CDR3 length: 14 residues. Trimming stripped 5 bases from V and 0 bases from J, with 7 bases between. CDR1 is MNHEY, CDR2 SVGAGI, per germline. The chain's CDR3 is CASSKLPNTGELFF. As DNA, the CDR3 is TGTGCCAGCAGTAAACTCCCGAACACCGGGGAGCTGTTTTTT.

The chain recombines TRBV5-1 with TRBJ1-4; 7 bases fit TRBD1. The ends lost 0 bases at V and 7 bases at J; junction bases unmatched: 0. The V gene's germline CDR1 is SGHRS and CDR2 YFSETQ. The CDR3 runs 13 residues. CDR3 bases: TGCGCCAGCAGCTTGGCAGGGGGTGAAAAACTGTTTTTT. Amino acid sequence: CASSLAGGEKLFF.

This CDR3 reads CASSSAGTYNEQFF. The CDR3 DNA sequence: TGTGCCAGCAGCTCCGCAGGGACCTACAATGAGCAGTTCTTC. This sequence joins TRBV11-3 and TRBJ2-1; possible D gene TRBD1, 5 bases. V lost 4 bases to trimming and J lost 2 bases, with 9 bases between them. The germline gives CDR1 SGHNT, CDR2 YENEEA. The CDR3 spans 14 residues.

The rearrangement links TRBV27 to TRBJ2-6, with 12 positions matching TRBD1. This CDR3 has 17 amino acids. The V gene's germline CDR1 is MNHEY and CDR2 SMNVEV (reference sequence). V shed 5 bases and J 4 bases; nucleotides not matched to a gene: 6. The CDR3 coding sequence is TGTGCCAGCAGTACGGGACAGGGGGCGCTGGGGGCCAACGTCCTGACTTTC. This sequence encodes CASSTGQGALGANVLTF. The variable domain in full, with the rest retrieved from reference TRBV27 and TRBJ2-6, is EAQVTQNPRYLITVTGKKLTVTCSQNMNHEYMSWYRQDPGLGLRQIYYSMNVEVTDKGDVPEGYKVSRKEKRNFPLILESPSPNQTSLYFCASSTGQGALGANVLTFGAGSRLTVL.

This chain connects TRBV6-6 to TRBJ1-5; tentative D call: TRBD1 (5 bases). Germline lookup yields CDR1 MNHNY and CDR2 SVGAGI (reference sequence). Trimming shortened V by 5 bases and J by 2 bases, and 16 bases separated the two germline ends. The CDR3 loop spans 16 amino acids. CDR3 bases: TGTGCCAGCAGTGGGGATGACAGAGGGGGCAATCAGCCCCAGCATTTT. Amino acid sequence: CASSGDDRGGNQPQHF.

V is TRBV12-3 or TRBV12-4 and J is TRBJ2-7; no firm D call. V dropped 5 bases and J dropped 3 bases, with 8 bases sitting between them. The CDR3 has 12 residues. CDR3 protein: CASSTTIYEQYF. The CDR3, as DNA: TGTGCCAGCAGTACCACCATCTACGAGCAGTACTTC.

The chain couples TRBV11-2 to TRBJ2-5, with D unclear. Germline V lookup: CDR1 SGHAT, CDR2 FQNNGV. V was trimmed by 1 base and J by 2 bases, leaving 8 bases between them. The CDR3 contains 14 residues. The CDR3 spells CASSLVRFQETQYF. The CDR3 nucleotides read TGTGCCAGCAGCTTAGTTCGGTTTCAAGAGACCCAGTACTTC.

The V and J genes are TRBV30 and TRBJ2-7; 9 bases are a match to TRBD2. Trimming took 5 bases from V and 0 from J; bases not matched to a gene: 8. Germline assignment: CDR1 GTSNPN and CDR2 SVGIG (reference sequence). This CDR3 region has 15 residues. In DNA form, the CDR3 reads TGTGCCTGGGCCGCACCGGGACTAGCCTCCTACGAGCAGTACTTC. This gives the protein CAWAAPGLASYEQYF.

The V gene is TRBV2, the J gene TRBJ1-4; the D gene is possibly TRBD1 (6 bases). V gave up 6 bases and J gave up 5 bases, with 16 bases separating them. This CDR3 has 15 residues. From germline, CDR1 is SNHLY and CDR2 FYNNEI. The DNA for the CDR3 is TGTGCCAGCAGGAGGAGGACAAGGGGGAATGAAAAACTGTTTTTT. Translation gives CASRRRTRGNEKLFF.

Here the CDR3 reads CASSPGPNTEAFF. CDR3 coding DNA: TGTGCCAGCAGCCCGGGCCCGAACACTGAAGCTTTCTTT. This chain joins TRBV7-9 and TRBJ1-1; D unclear. Germline V gene data show CDR1 as SEHNR and CDR2 as FQNEAQ (reference sequence). V lost 5 bases, J lost 1 base, and 8 bases lay in between. This CDR3 comprises 13 residues.